The source of this T cell receptor (beta chain) is a study of STAT3 mutations in large granular lymphocyte leukemia. Across the study: Roughly 37% of treated T-LGLL patients showed hematologic response to immunosuppression.

Assay: immunoSEQ multiplex PCR; the TCRdb copy retains only in-frame clones and omits some. The data contain tens of thousands of clones, around three quarters of them singletons. Worth noting for this clone: Its antigen is currently unknown.

The length of the CDR3 is 16 residues. Looked up from germline, CDR1 is SGDLS and CDR2 is YYNGEE. The ends lost 8 bases at V and 7 bases at J; junction bases unmatched: 21. Overall study findings and caveats: In T-cell large granular lymphocyte leukemia, about half of patients showed multiple immunodominant subclonotypes.

The V call is TRBV9, the J call TRBJ2-7, with 7 bases fitting TRBD2. This clonotype originated in a woman aged 45-65 years with T-cell large granular lymphocyte leukemia. Some clones in this sample may be carry-over from other donors' samples. The specimen sequenced was peripheral blood mononuclear cells. The CDR3 DNA reads TGTGCCAGTAGCCCGGGAATGGGGGAGGGCCGAGAAGAGCAGTACTTC. It yields the protein CASSPGMGEGREEQYF.